The text below deals with one T cell receptor beta chain. This PCR relied on a set of 60 Vbeta primers and 13 Jbeta primers. Repertoires were generated with immunoSEQ multiplex PCR, while TCRdb's copy carries only in-frame clones and drops some. There are 150,000 to 200,000 clones in the sample; around 76% occur only once, and 0.9% to 1.1% lies in the top ten. The data belong to a study of cytomegalovirus exposure and HLA in healthy donors. CDR1 SGHNT and CDR2 YYREEE come from the germline V gene (reference sequence). The CDR3 length is 16 residues. V was clipped by 1 base and J by 9 bases; unmatched bases: 7.

This chain uses TRBV5-4 with TRBJ2-1; 13 bases map to TRBD2. The sample was PBMCs. The sequence was obtained from a woman aged 40-49 years in good health and CMV-seronegative. CDR3 amino acids: CASSLRTSGRGGEQFF. CDR3 in DNA: TGTGCCAGCAGCTTGCGGACTAGCGGGAGAGGAGGTGAGCAGTTCTTC. The entire variable domain, with the rest obtained from reference TRBV5-4 and TRBJ2-1, is as follows: ETGVTQSPTHLIKTRGQQVTLRCSSQSGHNTVSWYQQALGQGPQFIFQYYREEENGRGNFPPRFSGLQFPNYSSELNVNALELDDSALYLCASSLRTSGRGGEQFFGPGTRLTVL.